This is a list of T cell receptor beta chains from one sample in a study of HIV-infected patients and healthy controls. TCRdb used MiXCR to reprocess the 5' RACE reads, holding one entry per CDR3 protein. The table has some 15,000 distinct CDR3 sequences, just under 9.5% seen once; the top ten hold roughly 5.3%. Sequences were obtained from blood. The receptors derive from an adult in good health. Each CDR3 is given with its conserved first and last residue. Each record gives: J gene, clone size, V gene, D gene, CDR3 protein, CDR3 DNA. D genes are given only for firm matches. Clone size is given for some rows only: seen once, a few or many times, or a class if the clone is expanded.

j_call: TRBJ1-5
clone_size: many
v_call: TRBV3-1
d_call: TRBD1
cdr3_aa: CASSQFSGGLSNQPQHF
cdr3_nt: TGTGCCAGCAGCCAATTCTCAGGGGGACTGAGCAATCAGCCCCAGCATTTT

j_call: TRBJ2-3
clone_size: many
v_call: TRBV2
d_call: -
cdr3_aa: CASIRGGSTDTQYF
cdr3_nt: TGTGCCAGCATTAGGGGAGGTAGCACAGATACGCAGTATTTT

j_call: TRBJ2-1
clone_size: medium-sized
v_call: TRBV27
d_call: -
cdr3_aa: CASSFSSGDEQFF
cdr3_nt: TGTGCCAGCAGTTTCTCATCAGGGGATGAGCAGTTCTTC

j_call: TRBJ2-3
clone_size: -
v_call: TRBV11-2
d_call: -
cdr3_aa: CASSSQLELLSDTQYF
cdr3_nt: TGTGCCAGCAGCTCTCAACTAGAATTGTTATCAGATACGCAGTATTTT

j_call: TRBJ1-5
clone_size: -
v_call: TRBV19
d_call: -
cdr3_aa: CASSTTGSWGNQPQHF
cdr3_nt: TGTGCCAGTAGTACGACAGGTTCGTGGGGCAATCAGCCCCAGCATTTT

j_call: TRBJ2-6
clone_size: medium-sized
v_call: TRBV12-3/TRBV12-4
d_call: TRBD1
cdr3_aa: CALQGDRGTGANVLTF
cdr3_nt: TGTGCCTTACAGGGGGACAGGGGGACTGGGGCCAACGTCCTGACTTTC

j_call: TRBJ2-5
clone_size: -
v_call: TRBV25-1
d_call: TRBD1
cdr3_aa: CASSEATGRETQYF
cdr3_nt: TGTGCCAGCAGTGAAGCGACAGGGAGAGAGACCCAGTACTTC

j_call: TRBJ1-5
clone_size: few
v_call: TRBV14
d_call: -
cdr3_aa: CASSQALGAYSNQPQHF
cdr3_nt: TGTGCCAGCAGCCAAGCATTAGGGGCTTATAGCAATCAGCCCCAGCATTTT

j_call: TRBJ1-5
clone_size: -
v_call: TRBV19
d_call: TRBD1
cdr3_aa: CASSISRGVNQPQHF
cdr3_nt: TGTGCCAGTAGTATTAGCAGGGGGGTCAATCAGCCCCAGCATTTT

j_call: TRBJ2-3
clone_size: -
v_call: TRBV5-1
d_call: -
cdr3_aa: CASSFPGDDTQYF
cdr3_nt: TGCGCCAGCAGCTTTCCAGGGGACGATACGCAGTATTTT

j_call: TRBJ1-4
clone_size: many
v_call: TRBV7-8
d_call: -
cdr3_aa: CASSLSGGREEKLFF
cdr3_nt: TGTGCCAGCAGCTTAAGCGGAGGGCGAGAAGAAAAACTGTTTTTT

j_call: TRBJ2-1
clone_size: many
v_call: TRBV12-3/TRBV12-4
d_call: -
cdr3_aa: CASSFMGTSYNEQFF
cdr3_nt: TGTGCCAGCAGTTTTATGGGTACCTCCTACAATGAGCAGTTCTTC

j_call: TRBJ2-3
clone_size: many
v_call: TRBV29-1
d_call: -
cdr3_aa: CSVERLDGSLYRQYF
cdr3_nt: TGCAGCGTTGAGAGACTGGACGGGTCCCTCTATAGGCAGTATTTT

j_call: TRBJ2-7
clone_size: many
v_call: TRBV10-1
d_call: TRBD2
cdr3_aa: CASSDPSGSRYEQYF
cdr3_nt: TGCGCCAGCAGTGATCCGAGCGGGAGTCGGTACGAGCAGTACTTC

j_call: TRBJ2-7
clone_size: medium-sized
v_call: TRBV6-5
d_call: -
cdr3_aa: CASSYSPRDGYEQYF
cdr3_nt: TGTGCCAGCAGTTACTCCCCCCGGGACGGGTACGAGCAGTACTTC

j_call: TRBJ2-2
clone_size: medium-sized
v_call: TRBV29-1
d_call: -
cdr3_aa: CSVGDTGELFF
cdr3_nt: TGCAGCGTTGGGGACACCGGGGAGCTGTTTTTT

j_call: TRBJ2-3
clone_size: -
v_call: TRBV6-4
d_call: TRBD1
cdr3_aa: CASSDGQGATDTQYF
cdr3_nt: TGTGCCAGCAGTGACGGACAGGGGGCTACAGATACGCAGTATTTT

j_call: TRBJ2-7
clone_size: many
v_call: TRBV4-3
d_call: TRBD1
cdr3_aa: CASSQVDRSYEQYF
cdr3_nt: TGCGCCAGCAGCCAAGTGGACAGGAGCTACGAGCAGTACTTC

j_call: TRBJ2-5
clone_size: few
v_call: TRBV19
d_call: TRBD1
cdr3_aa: CASSMPTGGQETQYF
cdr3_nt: TGTGCCAGTAGTATGCCGACAGGGGGCCAGGAGACCCAGTACTTC

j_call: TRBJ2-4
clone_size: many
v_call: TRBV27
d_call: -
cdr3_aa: CASSLIGMDIQYF
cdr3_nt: TGTGCCAGCAGTTTAATAGGGATGGACATTCAGTACTTC

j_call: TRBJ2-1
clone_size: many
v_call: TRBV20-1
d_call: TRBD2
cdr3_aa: CSARPTSGRHYNEQFF
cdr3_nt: TGCAGTGCTAGACCTACTAGCGGGAGGCATTACAATGAGCAGTTCTTC

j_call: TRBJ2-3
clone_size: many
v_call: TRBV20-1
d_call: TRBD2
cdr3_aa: CSASPSGNTDTQYF
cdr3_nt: TGCAGTGCTAGCCCTAGCGGGAACACAGATACGCAGTATTTT

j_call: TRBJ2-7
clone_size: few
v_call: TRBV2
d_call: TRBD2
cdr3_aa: CASRAGSGSTRDYEQYF
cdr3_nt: TGTGCCAGCAGAGCTGGTAGCGGGAGCACACGGGACTACGAGCAGTACTTC

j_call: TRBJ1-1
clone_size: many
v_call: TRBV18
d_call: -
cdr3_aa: CASSLDYKSPGTEAFF
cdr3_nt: TGTGCCAGCTCACTTGACTACAAATCCCCTGGCACTGAAGCTTTCTTT

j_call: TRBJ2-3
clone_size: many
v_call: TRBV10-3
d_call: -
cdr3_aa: CAIKDGTGTVTQYF
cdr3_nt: TGTGCCATCAAAGATGGGACTGGAACCGTTACGCAGTATTTT

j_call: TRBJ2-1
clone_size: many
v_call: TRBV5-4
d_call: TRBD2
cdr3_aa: CASSLMTSITIF
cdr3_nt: TGTGCCAGCAGCTTGATGACTAGCATTACAATCTTC

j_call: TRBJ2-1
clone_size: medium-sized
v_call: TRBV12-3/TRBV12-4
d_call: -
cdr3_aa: CASSLAINRPRSYNEQFF
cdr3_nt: TGTGCCAGCAGTTTAGCCATCAACCGACCCCGCTCCTACAATGAGCAGTTCTTC

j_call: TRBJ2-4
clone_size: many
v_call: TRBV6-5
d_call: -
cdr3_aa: CASSRGGFQYF
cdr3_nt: TGTGCCAGCAGTAGAGGGGGGTTTCAGTACTTC

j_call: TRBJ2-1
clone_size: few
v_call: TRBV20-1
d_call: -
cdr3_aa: CSARARRLGEQFF
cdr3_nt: TGCAGTGCTAGAGCCCGCCGACTAGGTGAGCAGTTCTTC

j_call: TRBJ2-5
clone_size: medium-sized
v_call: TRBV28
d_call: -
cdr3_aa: CASSSYSLQETQYF
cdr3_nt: TGTGCCAGCAGTTCGTACAGTCTGCAAGAGACCCAGTACTTC

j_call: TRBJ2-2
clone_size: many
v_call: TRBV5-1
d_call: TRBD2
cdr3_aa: CASSLATGGPFTGELFF
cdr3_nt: TGCGCCAGCAGCTTGGCCACGGGAGGGCCTTTCACCGGGGAGCTGTTTTTT

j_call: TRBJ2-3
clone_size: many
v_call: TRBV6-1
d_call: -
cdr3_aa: CASSATTGTGTDTQYF
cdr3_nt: TGTGCCAGCAGTGCAACGACAGGGACTGGAACAGATACGCAGTATTTT

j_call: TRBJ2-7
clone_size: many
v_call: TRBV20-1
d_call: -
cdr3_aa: CSARDVGGPGEQYF
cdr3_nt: TGCAGTGCTAGAGATGTAGGAGGGCCTGGCGAGCAGTACTTC

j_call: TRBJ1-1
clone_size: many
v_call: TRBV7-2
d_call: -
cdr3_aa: CASSFSAMNTEAFF
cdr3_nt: TGTGCCAGCAGCTTTTCTGCCATGAACACTGAAGCTTTCTTT

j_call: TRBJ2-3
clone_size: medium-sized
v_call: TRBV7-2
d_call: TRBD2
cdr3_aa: CASSLRGGGTDTQYF
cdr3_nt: TGTGCCAGCAGCTTACGGGGGGGCGGGACAGATACGCAGTATTTT

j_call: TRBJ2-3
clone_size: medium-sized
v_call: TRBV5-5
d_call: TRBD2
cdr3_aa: CASSLGLASTDTQYF
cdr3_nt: TGTGCCAGCAGCTTGGGACTAGCTAGCACAGATACGCAGTATTTT

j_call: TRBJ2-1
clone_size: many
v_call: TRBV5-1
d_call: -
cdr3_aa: CASSLELRNEQFF
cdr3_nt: TGCGCCAGCAGCTTGGAACTCAGAAATGAGCAGTTCTTC

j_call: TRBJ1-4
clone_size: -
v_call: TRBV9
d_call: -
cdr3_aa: CASSFTGTTNEKLFF
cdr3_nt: TGTGCCAGCAGCTTCACAGGGACAACTAATGAAAAACTGTTTTTT

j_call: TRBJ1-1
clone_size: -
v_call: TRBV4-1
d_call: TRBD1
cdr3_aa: CASSQWTGSMNTEAFF
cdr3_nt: TGCGCCAGCAGTCAATGGACAGGGAGCATGAACACTGAAGCTTTCTTT

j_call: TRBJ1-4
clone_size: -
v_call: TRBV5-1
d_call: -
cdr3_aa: CASRTVENEKLFF
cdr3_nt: TGCGCCAGCAGGACAGTCGAAAATGAAAAACTGTTTTTT

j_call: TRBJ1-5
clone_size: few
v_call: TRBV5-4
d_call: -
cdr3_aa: CASSLAGPGQPQHF
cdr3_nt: TGTGCCAGCAGCTTGGCAGGCCCGGGTCAGCCCCAGCATTTT

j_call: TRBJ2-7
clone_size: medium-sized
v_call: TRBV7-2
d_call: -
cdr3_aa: CASSSGTASYEQYF
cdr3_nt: TGTGCCAGCAGCTCCGGGACTGCCTCCTACGAGCAGTACTTC

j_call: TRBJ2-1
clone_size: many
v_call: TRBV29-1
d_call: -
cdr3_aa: CSGDVGAHNEQFF
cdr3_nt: TGCAGCGGGGACGTAGGGGCCCACAATGAGCAGTTCTTC

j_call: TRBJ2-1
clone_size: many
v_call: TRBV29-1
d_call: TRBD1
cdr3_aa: CSVLSGEVGTGNEQFF
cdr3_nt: TGCAGCGTTCTATCCGGGGAGGTCGGGACAGGGAATGAGCAGTTCTTC

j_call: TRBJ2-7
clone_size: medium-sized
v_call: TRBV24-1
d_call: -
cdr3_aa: CATSAAHRAYEQYF
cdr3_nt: TGTGCCACCAGTGCCGCTCACAGAGCCTACGAGCAGTACTTC

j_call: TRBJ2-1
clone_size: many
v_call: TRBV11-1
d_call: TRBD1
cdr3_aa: CASSLVGRGQGSDEQFF
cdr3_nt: TGTGCCAGCAGCTTAGTTGGTAGGGGACAGGGGAGCGATGAGCAGTTCTTC

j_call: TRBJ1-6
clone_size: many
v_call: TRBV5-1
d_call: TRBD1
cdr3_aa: CASSPDREYSPLHF
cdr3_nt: TGCGCCAGCAGCCCCGACAGGGAATATTCACCCCTCCACTTT

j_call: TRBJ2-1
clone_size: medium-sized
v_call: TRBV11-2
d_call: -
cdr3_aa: CASSFVGVYEQFF
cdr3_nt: TGTGCCAGCAGCTTTGTGGGAGTTTATGAGCAGTTCTTC

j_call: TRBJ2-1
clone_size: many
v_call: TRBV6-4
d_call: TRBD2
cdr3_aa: CASSDSTSGSNEQFF
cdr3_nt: TGTGCCAGCAGTGACTCGACTAGCGGGAGCAATGAGCAGTTCTTC

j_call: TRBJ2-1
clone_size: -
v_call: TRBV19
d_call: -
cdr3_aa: CASTTGLYNEQFF
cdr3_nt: TGTGCCAGTACCACCGGACTTTACAATGAGCAGTTCTTC

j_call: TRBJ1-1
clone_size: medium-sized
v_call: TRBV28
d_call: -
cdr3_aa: CASSLMAGGAFF
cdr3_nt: TGTGCCAGCAGTTTAATGGCCGGGGGAGCTTTCTTT

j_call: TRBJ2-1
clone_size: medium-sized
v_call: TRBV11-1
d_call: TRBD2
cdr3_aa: CASSLGGVAGYNEQFF
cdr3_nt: TGTGCCAGCAGCTTAGGAGGGGTAGCGGGATATAATGAGCAGTTCTTC

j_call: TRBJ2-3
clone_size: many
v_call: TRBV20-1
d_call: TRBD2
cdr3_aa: CSARGAGEGTDTQYF
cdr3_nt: TGCAGTGCTAGGGGAGCGGGAGAGGGCACAGATACGCAGTATTTT

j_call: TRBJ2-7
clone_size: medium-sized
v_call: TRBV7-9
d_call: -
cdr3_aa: CASSYEGLEQYF
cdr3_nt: TGTGCCAGCAGCTACGAAGGCCTCGAGCAGTACTTC

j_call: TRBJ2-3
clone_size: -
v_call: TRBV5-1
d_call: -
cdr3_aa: CASSFRAPDTQYF
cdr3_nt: TGCGCCAGCAGCTTTAGGGCCCCAGATACGCAGTATTTT

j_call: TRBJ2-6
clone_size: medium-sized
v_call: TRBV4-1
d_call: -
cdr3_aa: CASSQRGGRDYSGANVLTF
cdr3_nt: TGCGCCAGCAGCCAAAGAGGGGGACGTGATTACTCTGGGGCCAACGTCCTGACTTTC